This record covers a single TCR beta chain. Original processing methods: Scientists estimated how many nucleated cells there were by amplifying reference gene primers. TCRdb keeps only in-frame clones here, not all; method: immunoSEQ multiplex PCR. V and J calls and clone size come straight from that table; D and trimming were deduced from the DNA. The repertoire includes 200,000 or so clones, around 85% of them detected once, and approximately 2.3% sits in the top ten. This sample was included in a study of blood T cell repertoires in COVID-19. The overall study: COVID-19 samples collected from the United States, Italy and Spain covered acute and convalescent phases. PBMCs, B-cell-depleted T cells, or T cells were the source of the cDNA or gDNA that made up the material.

This CDR3 is 13 amino acids long. Germline-derived CDR1 and CDR2 are SGHKS and YYEKEE (reference sequence). V gave up 1 base and J gave up 7 bases, with 8 bases separating them. Material: peripheral blood. The chain joins TRBV5-5 to TRBJ2-2, with a possible D match to TRBD2 (5 bases). This receptor was identified in a man between 65 and 79 years old with active or convalescent COVID-19. The chain's CDR3 is CASSLRRVGELFF. In nucleotides, the CDR3 is TGTGCCAGCAGCTTGCGGCGGGTCGGGGAGCTGTTTTTT.